This TCR beta chain was captured in a study of blood T cells in healthy people across ages. The CDR3 sequence is 14 residues long. In germline, CDR1 is SGHRS, CDR2 YFSETQ. Each sample gave at least 6 million isolated PBMCs. Then a second PCR, running roughly 7 to 11 cycles, was carried out with a sample-barcoded 5' primer and a J-beta primer mix. TCRdb re-called the 5' RACE reads with MiXCR, one entry per CDR3 protein. The profile shows around 1,700,000 distinct CDR3 sequences, approximately 28% of them singletons. In its sample, this clonotype was seen a few times. One end of the junction does not line up with germline, which may come from a read error.

Sequencing used blood. This receptor was obtained from a woman in her thirties in good health. The V gene is TRBV5-1, the J gene TRBJ1-1; 11 bases agree with TRBD1. The CDR3 coding sequence is TGCACCAGCAGCTTGGACAGGGGGCCCACTGAAGCTTTCTTT. It translates to CTSSLDRGPTEAFF.